This T cell receptor beta chain was sequenced in a study of blood T cells in healthy people across ages. Using a J-beta primer mix together with a sample-barcoded 5' primer, a second PCR was run for 7 to 11 cycles. TCRdb re-analysed the 5' RACE reads in MiXCR, keeping a single row per CDR3 protein. The sample shows nearly 800,000 distinct CDR3 sequences, just over 55% of them seen only once. The CDR3 has 11 residues. The germline gives CDR1 MNHNS, CDR2 SASEGT. V was shortened by 10 bases and J by 4 bases, with 8 bases between the two germline ends. Sample donors were healthy Caucasian individuals that came from Russia, aged roughly 6 to 95. Each of the donors had 8 to 10 milliliters of peripheral blood drawn into EDTA-treated Vacutainer tubes. About this clonotype: The antigen is unknown.

Notes on the study in general: Estimated diversity that came from one million T cells was considered an underestimate. Older age coincided with a roughly linear decline in TCR beta diversity per million T cells.

The V call is TRBV6-1, the J call TRBJ1-5; no definite D call. The specimen sequenced was blood. The sequence was collected from a man aged 35-49 years in good health. The CDR3: CATQLNQPQHF. CDR3 bases: TGTGCCACCCAGTTGAATCAGCCCCAGCATTTT.